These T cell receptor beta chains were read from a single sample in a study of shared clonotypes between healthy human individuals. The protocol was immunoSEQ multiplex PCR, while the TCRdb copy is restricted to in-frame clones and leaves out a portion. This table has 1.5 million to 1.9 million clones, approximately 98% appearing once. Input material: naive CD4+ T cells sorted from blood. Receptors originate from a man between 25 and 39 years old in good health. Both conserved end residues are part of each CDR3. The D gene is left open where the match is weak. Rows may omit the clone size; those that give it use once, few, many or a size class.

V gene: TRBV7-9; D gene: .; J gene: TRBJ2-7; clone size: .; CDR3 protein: CASSLVVGEQYF; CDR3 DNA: TGTGCCAGCAGCTTAGTCGTAGGGGAGCAGTACTTC
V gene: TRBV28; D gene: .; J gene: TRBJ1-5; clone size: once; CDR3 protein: CASSLGRDNQPQHF; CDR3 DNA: TGTGCCAGCAGTTTAGGTCGGGACAATCAGCCCCAGCATTTT
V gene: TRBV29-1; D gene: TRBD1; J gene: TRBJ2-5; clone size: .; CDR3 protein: CSVSTGEETQYF; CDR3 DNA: TGCAGCGTTTCGACAGGGGAAGAGACCCAGTACTTC
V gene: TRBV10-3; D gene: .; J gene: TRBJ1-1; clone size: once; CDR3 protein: CAITETMNTEAFF; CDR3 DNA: TGTGCCATCACCGAGACCATGAACACTGAAGCTTTCTTT
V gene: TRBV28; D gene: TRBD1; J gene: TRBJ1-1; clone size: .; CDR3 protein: CASSLRTGATEAFF; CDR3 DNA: TGTGCCAGCAGTTTACGGACAGGGGCCACTGAAGCTTTCTTT
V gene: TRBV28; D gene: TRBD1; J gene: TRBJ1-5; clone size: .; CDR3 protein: CASTGTGNGQPQHF; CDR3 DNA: TGTGCCAGCACCGGGACAGGGAACGGTCAGCCCCAGCATTTT
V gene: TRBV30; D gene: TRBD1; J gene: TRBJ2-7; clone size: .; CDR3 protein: CAWSSGGWTHEQYF; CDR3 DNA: TGTGCCTGGTCCTCAGGGGGCTGGACCCACGAGCAGTACTTC
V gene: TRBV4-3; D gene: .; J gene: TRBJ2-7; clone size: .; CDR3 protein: CASSPLPTSSYEQYF; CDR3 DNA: TGCGCCAGCAGCCCCCTTCCGACTAGCTCCTACGAGCAGTACTTC
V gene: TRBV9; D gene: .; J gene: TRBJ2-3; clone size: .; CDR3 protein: CASSPRVTDTQYF; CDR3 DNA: TGTGCCAGCAGCCCCCGAGTTACAGATACGCAGTATTTT
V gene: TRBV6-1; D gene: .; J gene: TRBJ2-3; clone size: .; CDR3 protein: CASSAGGTDTQYF; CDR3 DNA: TGTGCCAGCAGTGCAGGGGGCACAGATACGCAGTATTTT
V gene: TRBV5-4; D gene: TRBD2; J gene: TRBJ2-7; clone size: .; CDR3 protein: CASSASGTSYEQYF; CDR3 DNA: TGTGCCAGCAGCGCTAGCGGGACCTCCTACGAGCAGTACTTC
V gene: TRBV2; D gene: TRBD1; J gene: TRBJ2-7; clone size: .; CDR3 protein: CASIQDRGYEQYF; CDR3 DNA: TGTGCCAGCATCCAGGACAGGGGCTACGAGCAGTACTTC
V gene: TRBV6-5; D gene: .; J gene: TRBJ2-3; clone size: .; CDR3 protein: CASSYAGLHSDTQYF; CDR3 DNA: TGTGCCAGCAGTTACGCGGGACTGCACTCAGATACGCAGTATTTT
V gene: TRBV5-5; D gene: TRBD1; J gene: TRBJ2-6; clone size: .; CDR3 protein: CASSFGQANSGANVLTF; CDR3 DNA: TGTGCCAGCAGCTTCGGACAGGCCAACTCTGGGGCCAACGTCCTGACTTTC
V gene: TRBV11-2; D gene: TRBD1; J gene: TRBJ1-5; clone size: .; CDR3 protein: CASSLDRGQPQHF; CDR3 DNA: TGTGCCAGCAGCCTCGACAGGGGACAGCCCCAGCATTTT
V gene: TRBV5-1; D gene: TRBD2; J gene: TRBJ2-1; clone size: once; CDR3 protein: CASSTGLAGDPYNEQFF; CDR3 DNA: TGCGCCAGCAGCACGGGACTAGCGGGAGACCCATACAATGAGCAGTTCTTC
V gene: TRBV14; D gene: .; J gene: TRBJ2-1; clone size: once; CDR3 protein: CASSQDQGGGLNEQFF; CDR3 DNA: TGTGCCAGCAGCCAAGATCAGGGAGGGGGTCTAAATGAGCAGTTCTTC
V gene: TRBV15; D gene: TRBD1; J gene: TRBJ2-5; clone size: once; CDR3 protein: CATSNLQGWWETQYF; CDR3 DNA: TGTGCCACCAGCAACTTACAGGGGTGGTGGGAGACCCAGTACTTC
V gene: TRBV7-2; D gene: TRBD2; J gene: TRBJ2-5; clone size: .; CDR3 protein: CASSFLAGKETQYF; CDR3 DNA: TGTGCCAGCAGCTTTCTAGCGGGGAAAGAGACCCAGTACTTC
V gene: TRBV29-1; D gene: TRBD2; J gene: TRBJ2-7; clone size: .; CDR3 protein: CSVVTAGAPFEQYF; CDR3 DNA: TGCAGCGTTGTAACCGCGGGAGCCCCCTTCGAGCAGTACTTC
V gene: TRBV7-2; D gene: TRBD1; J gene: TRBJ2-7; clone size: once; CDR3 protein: CASSHRTGVDYEQYF; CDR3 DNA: TGTGCCAGCAGCCATCGGACAGGGGTAGACTACGAGCAGTACTTC
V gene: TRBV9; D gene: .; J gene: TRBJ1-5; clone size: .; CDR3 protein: CASSQGLQPQHF; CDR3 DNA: TGTGCCAGCAGCCAGGGCCTCCAGCCCCAGCATTTT
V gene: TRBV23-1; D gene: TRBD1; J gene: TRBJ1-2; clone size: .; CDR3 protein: CASSQPIRDRGPGYTF; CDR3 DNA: TGCGCCAGCAGTCAGCCTATCCGGGACAGGGGGCCCGGCTACACCTTC
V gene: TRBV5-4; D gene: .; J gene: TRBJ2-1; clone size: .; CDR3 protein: CASSPNRAGEQFF; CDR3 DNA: TGTGCCAGCAGCCCTAACAGGGCCGGTGAGCAGTTCTTC
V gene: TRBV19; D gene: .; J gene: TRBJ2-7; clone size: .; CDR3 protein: CASNRGINSYEQYF; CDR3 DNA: TGTGCCAGTAACCGGGGAATTAACTCCTACGAGCAGTACTTC
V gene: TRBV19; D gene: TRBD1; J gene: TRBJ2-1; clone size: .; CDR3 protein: CASTLEGAPYNEQFF; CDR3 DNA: TGTGCCAGTACCTTAGAGGGGGCCCCCTACAATGAGCAGTTCTTC
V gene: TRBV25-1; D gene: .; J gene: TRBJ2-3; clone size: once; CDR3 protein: CASSEAKDSDTQYF; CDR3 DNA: TGTGCCAGCAGTGAAGCAAAGGACTCAGATACGCAGTATTTT
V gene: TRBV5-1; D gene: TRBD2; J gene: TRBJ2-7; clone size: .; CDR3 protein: CASKRTSGFYEQYF; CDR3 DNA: TGCGCCAGCAAAAGGACTAGCGGATTCTACGAGCAGTACTTC
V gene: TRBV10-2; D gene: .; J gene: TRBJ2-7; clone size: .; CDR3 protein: CASSERLPYQTAKYEQYF; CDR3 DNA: TGCGCCAGCAGTGAGAGGTTGCCGTACCAGACCGCAAAATACGAGCAGTACTTC
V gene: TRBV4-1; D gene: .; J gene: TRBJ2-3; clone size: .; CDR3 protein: CASSQASTDTQYF; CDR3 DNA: TGCGCCAGCAGCCAGGCGAGCACAGATACGCAGTATTTT
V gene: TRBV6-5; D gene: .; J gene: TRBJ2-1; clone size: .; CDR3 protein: CASSYSFGGYNEQFF; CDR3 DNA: TGTGCCAGCAGTTACTCGTTCGGCGGCTACAATGAGCAGTTCTTC
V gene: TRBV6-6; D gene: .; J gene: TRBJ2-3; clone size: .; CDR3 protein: CASSTAVGGTDTQYF; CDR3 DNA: TGTGCCAGCAGTACCGCGGTAGGAGGCACAGATACGCAGTATTTT
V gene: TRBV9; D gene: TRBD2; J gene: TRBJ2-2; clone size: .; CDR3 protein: CASSVGAGGEGELFF; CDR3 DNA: TGTGCCAGCAGCGTAGGAGCGGGAGGGGAAGGGGAGCTGTTTTTT
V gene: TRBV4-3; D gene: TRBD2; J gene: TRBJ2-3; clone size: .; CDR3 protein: CASSQGTSGSLDTQYF; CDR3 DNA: TGCGCCAGCAGCCAAGGGACTAGCGGGAGTTTGGATACGCAGTATTTT
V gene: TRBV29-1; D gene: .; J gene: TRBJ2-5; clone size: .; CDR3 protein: CSHWGGRETQYF; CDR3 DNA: TGCAGCCACTGGGGAGGCCGGGAGACCCAGTACTTC
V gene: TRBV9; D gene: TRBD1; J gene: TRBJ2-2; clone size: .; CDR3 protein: CASSVGTGQAGELFF; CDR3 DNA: TGTGCCAGCAGCGTAGGGACAGGGCAAGCCGGGGAGCTGTTTTTT
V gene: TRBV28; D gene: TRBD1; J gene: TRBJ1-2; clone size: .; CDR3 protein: CASSLSTGGYGYTF; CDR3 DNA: TGTGCCAGCAGTTTATCTACAGGGGGCTATGGCTACACCTTC
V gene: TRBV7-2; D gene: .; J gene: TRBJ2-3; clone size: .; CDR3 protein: CASSLGAGMIADTQYF; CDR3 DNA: TGTGCCAGCAGCTTAGGGGCGGGAATGATAGCAGATACGCAGTATTTT
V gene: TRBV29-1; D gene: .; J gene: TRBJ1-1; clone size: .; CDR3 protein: CSVEGGADNTEAFF; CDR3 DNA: TGCAGCGTTGAGGGGGGGGCGGACAACACTGAAGCTTTCTTT
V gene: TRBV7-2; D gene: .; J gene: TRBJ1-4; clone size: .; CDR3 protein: CASSQDGPNEKLFF; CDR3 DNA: TGTGCCAGCAGCCAAGATGGACCGAATGAAAAACTGTTTTTT
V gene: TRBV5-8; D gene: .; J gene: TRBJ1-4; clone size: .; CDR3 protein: CASSLFQGNEKLFF; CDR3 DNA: TGTGCCAGCAGCTTGTTCCAGGGTAATGAAAAACTGTTTTTT
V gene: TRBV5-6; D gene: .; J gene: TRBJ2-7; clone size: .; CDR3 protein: CASSSWVSYEQYF; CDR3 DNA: TGTGCCAGCAGCTCGTGGGTTTCATACGAGCAGTACTTC
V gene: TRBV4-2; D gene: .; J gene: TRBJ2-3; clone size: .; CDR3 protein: CASSQDLPDTQYF; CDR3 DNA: TGTGCCAGCAGCCAAGATCTTCCCGATACGCAGTATTTT
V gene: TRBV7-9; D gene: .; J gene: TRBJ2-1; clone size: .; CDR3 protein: CASSSHPDTFLNNEQFF; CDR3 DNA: TGTGCCAGCAGCTCCCATCCGGACACTTTTTTGAACAATGAGCAGTTCTTC
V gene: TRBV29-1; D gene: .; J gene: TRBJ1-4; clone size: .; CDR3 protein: CSVPGHEKLFF; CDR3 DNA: TGCAGCGTTCCGGGACATGAAAAACTGTTTTTT
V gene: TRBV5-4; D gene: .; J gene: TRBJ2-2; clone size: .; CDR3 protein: CASSQDTRSNTGELFF; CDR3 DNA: TGTGCCAGCAGCCAGGACACACGATCGAACACCGGGGAGCTGTTTTTT
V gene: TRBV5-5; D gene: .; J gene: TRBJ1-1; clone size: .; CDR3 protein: CASSLHGGNTEAFF; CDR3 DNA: TGTGCCAGCAGCTTGCACGGAGGGAACACTGAAGCTTTCTTT
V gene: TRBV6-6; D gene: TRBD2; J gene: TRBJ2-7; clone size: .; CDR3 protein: CASSYRGRAYEQYF; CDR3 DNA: TGTGCCAGCAGTTACCGTGGGAGGGCCTACGAGCAGTACTTC
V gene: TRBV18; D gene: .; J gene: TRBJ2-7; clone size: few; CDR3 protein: CASSPLREDAEQYF; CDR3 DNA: TGTGCCAGCTCACCATTGCGGGAAGATGCGGAGCAGTACTTC
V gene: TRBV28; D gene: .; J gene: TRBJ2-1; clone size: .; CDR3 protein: CASSPGPYEQFF; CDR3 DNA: TGTGCCAGCAGTCCCGGGCCTTATGAGCAGTTCTTC
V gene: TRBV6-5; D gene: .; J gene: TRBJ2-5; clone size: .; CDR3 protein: CASSYSVSETQYF; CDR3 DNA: TGTGCCAGCAGTTATTCCGTATCCGAGACCCAGTACTTC
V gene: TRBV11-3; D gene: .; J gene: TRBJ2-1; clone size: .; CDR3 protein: CASSLDGGASYNEQFF; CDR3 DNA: TGTGCCAGCAGCTTAGATGGCGGAGCCTCCTACAATGAGCAGTTCTTC
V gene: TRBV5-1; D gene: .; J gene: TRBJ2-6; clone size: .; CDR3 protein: CASSLVPGNSGANVLTF; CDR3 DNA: TGCGCCAGCAGCTTGGTTCCGGGGAACTCTGGGGCCAACGTCCTGACTTTC
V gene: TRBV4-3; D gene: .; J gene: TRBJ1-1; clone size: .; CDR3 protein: CASSRGGTAFTEAFF; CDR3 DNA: TGCGCCAGCAGCCGAGGGGGTACAGCGTTCACTGAAGCTTTCTTT
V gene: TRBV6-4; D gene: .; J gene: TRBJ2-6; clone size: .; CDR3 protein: CASKGPGANVLTF; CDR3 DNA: TGTGCCAGCAAGGGCCCCGGGGCCAACGTCCTGACTTTC